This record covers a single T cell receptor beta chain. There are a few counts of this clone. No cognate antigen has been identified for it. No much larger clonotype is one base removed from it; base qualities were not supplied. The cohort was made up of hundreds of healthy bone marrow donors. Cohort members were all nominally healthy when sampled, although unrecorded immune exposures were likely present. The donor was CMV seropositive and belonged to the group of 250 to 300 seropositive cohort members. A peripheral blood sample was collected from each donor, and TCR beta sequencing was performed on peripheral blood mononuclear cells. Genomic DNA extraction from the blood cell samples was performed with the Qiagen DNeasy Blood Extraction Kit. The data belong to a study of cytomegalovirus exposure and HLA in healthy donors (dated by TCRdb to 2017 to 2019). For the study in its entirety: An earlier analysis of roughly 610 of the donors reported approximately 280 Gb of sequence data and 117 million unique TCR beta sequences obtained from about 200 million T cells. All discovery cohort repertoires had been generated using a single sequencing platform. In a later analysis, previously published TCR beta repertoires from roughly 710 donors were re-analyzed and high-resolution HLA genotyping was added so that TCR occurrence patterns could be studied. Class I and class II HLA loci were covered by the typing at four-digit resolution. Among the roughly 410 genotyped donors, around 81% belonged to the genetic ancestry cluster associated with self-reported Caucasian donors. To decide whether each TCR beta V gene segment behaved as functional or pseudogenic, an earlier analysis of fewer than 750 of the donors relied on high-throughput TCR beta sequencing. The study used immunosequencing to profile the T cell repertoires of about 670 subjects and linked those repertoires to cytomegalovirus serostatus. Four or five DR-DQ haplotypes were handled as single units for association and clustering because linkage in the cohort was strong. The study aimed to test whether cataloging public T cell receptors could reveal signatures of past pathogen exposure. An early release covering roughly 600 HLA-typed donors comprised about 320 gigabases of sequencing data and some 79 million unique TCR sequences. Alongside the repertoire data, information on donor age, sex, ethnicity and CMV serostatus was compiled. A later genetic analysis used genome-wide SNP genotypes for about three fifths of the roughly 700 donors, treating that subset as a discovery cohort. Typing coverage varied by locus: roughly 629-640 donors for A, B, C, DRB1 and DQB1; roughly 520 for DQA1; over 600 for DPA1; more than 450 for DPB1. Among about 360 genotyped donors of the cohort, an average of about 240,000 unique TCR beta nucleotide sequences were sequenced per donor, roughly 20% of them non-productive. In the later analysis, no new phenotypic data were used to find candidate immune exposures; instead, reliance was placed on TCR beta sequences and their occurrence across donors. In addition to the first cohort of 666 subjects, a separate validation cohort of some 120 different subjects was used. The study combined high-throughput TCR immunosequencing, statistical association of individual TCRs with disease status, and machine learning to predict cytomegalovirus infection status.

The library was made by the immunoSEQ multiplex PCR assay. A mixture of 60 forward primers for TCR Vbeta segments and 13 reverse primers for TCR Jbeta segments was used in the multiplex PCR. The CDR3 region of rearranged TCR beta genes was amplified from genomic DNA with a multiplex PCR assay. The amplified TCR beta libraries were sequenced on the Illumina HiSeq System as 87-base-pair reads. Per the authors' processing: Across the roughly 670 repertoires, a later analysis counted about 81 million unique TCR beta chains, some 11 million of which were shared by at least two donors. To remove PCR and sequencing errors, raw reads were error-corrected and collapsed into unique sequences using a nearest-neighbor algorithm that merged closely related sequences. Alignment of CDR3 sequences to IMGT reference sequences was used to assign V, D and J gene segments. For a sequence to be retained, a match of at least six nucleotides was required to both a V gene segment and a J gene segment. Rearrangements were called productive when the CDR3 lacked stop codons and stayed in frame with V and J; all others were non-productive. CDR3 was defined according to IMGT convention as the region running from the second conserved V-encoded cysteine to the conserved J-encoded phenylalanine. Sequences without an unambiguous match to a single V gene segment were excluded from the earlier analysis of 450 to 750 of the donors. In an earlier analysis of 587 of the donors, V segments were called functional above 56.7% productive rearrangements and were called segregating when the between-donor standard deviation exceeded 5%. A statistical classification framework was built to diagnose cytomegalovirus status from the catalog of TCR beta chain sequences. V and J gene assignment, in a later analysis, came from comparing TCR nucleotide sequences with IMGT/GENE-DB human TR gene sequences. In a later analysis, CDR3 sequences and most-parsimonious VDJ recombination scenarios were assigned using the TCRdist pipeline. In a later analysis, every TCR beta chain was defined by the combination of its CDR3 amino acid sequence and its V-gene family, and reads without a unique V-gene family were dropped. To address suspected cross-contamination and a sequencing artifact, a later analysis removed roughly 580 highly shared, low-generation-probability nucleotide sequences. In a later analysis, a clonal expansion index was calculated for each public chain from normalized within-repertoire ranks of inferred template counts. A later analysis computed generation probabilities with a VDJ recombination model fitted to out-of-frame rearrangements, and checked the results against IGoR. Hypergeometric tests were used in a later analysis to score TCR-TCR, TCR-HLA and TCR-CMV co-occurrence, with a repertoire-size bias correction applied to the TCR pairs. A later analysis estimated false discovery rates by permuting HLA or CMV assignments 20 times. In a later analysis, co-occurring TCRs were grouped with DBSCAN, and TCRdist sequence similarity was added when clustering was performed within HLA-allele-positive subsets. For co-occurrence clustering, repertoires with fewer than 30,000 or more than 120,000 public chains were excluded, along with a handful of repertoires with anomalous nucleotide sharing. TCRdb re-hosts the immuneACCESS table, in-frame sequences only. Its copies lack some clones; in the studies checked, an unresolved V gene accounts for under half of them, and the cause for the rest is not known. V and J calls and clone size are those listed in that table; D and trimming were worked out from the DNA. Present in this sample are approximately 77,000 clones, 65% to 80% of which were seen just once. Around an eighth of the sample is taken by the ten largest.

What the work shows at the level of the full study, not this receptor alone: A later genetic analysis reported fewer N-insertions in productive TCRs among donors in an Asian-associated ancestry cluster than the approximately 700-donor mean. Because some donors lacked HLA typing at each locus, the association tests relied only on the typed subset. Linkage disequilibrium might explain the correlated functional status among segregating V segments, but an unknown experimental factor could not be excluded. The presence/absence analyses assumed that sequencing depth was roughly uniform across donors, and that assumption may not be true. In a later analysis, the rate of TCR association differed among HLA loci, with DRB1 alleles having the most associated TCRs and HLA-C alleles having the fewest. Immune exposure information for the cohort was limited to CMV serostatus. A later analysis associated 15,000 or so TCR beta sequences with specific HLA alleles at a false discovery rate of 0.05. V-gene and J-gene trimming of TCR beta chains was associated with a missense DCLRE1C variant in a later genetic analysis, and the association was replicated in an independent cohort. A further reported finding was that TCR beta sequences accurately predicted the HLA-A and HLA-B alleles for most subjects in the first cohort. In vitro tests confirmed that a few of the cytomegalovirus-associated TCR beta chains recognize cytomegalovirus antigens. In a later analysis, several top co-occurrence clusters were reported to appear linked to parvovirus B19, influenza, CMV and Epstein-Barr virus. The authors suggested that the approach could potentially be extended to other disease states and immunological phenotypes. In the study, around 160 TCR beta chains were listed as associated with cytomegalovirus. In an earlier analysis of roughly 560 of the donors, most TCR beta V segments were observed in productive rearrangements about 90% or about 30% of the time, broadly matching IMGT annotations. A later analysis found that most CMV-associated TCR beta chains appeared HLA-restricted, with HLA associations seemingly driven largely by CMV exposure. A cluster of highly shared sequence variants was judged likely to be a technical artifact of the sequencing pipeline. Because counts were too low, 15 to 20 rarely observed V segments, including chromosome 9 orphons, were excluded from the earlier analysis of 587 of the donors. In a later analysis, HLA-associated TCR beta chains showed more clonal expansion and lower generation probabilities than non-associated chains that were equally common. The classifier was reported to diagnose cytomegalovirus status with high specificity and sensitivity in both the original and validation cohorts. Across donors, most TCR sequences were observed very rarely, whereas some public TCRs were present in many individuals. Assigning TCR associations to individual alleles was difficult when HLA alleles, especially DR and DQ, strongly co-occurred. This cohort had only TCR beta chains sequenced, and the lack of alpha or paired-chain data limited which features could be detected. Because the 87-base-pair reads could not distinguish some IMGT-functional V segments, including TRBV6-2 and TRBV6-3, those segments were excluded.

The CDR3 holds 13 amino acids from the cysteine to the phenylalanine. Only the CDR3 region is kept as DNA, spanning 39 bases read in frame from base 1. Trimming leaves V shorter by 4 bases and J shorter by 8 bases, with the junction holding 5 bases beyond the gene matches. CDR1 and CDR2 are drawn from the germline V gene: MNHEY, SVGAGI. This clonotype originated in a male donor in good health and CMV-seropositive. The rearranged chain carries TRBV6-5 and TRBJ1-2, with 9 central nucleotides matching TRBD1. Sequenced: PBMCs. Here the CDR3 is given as CASSLQGAGGYTF. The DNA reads TGTGCCAGCAGTTTACAGGGGGCAGGGGGCTACACCTTC.